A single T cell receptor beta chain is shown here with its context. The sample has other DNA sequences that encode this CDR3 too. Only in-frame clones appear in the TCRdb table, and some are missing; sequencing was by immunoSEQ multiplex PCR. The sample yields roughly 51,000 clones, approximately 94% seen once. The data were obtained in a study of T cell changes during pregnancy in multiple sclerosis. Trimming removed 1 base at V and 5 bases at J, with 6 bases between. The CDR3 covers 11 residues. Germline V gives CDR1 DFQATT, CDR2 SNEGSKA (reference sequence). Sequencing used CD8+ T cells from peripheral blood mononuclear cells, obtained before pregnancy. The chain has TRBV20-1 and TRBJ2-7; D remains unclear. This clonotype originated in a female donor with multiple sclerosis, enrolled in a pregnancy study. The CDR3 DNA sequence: TGCAGTGCTAGAGTGGCCCACGAGCAGTACTTC. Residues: CSARVAHEQYF.